These 10 T cell receptor beta chains originate from one sample sequenced in a study of T-cell memory formation after mild COVID-19. TCRdb reprocessed the 5' RACE reads with MiXCR, giving one entry per CDR3 protein. Found here are about 600,000 distinct CDR3 sequences, approximately 21% of them singletons; the top ten hold roughly 8.3%. The sequenced material came from PBMCs or a T cell subset sorted from them (not recorded which). The receptors come from an adult woman who had mild COVID-19 (a few samples of this study predate the infection). Cell type and time point are not known.

V is TRBV12-3 or TRBV12-4 and J is TRBJ2-7, with no clear D. Deletions cut 6 bases from V and 3 bases from J, with 21 bases between. The CDR3 is made up of 16 amino acids. CDR3 sequence: CASSLHPGQFYYEQYF. DNA of the CDR3: TGTGCCAGCAGCCTCCATCCAGGCCAATTCTACTACGAGCAGTACTTC.

This clonotype was picked up a small number of times. The chain recombines TRBV20-1 with TRBJ2-7; D remains ambiguous. Trimming removed 1 base at V and 1 base at J, with 17 bases between. Germline assignment: CDR1 DFQATT and CDR2 SNEGSKA (reference sequence). There are 16 residues in the CDR3. The CDR3 loop reads CSARATPGRGSYEQYF. The CDR3 coding sequence is TGCAGTGCTAGAGCAACCCCCGGTCGTGGTTCCTACGAGCAGTACTTC.

The chain has TRBV6-2 or TRBV6-3 and TRBJ2-7, with TRBD2 identical over 11 bases. Germline-derived CDR1 and CDR2 are MNHEY and SVGEGT. Germline trimming cut 2 bases from V and 2 bases from J; bases unmatched to any gene: 8. CDR3 length: 17 residues. CDR3 sequence reads: CASSYRPSGRSAYEQYF. As DNA, the CDR3 is TGTGCCAGCAGTTACAGGCCTAGCGGGAGGTCCGCCTACGAGCAGTACTTC.

This clonotype came up a few times. This chain uses TRBV5-4 with TRBJ2-2, with 12 nucleotides matching TRBD1. V was clipped by 4 bases and J by 3 bases; unmatched bases: 7. Per the germline V gene, CDR1 is SGHNT and CDR2 is YYREEE (reference sequence). This CDR3 has 17 residues. The CDR3 nucleotides read TGTGCCAGCAGCACTCGGGACAGGGGGCTGTACACCGGGGAGCTGTTTTTT. It codes for CASSTRDRGLYTGELFF.

This clonotype has at least ten counts. The rearrangement uses TRBV14 and TRBJ2-1, with TRBD2 matching over 11 bases. The CDR3 length is 15 residues. The germline V gene has CDR1 SGHDN and CDR2 FVKESK. The V and J ends lost 3 bases and 5 bases, in that order; junction bases with no gene match: 3. The CDR3 nucleotides read TGTGCCAGCAGCCAGACTAGCGGGAACCACAATGAGCAGTTCTTC. Protein sequence: CASSQTSGNHNEQFF.

This chain links TRBV7-2 with TRBJ2-5; TRBD1 agrees at 7 bases. V lost 5 bases and J lost 4; bases outside the gene matches: 7. Germline CDR1 and CDR2: SGHTA and FQGNSA. The CDR3 runs to 14 residues. CDR3 nucleotides: TGTGCCAGCAGCCACGGGACAGCCCTAGAGACCCAGTACTTC. This encodes CASSHGTALETQYF.

The chain employs TRBV5-1 and TRBJ1-5; D is possibly TRBD1 (6 bases). Germline loops: CDR1 SGHRS, CDR2 YFSETQ. The CDR3 spans 15 residues. V gave up 0 bases and J gave up 1 base, with 8 bases separating them. Written as DNA, the CDR3 is TGCGCCAGCAGCTTGGATGGACAGAGCAATCAGCCCCAGCATTTT. Amino acid sequence: CASSLDGQSNQPQHF.

The chain uses TRBV27 and TRBJ1-6; D is unclear. Trimming removed 4 bases at V and 0 bases at J, with 10 bases between. Per germline, CDR1 MNHEY and CDR2 SMNVEV (reference sequence). The CDR3 is 16 residues long. This chain's CDR3 is CASSSAGSSYNSPLHF. The CDR3 bases are TGTGCCAGCAGTTCGGCGGGGAGCTCCTATAATTCACCCCTCCACTTT.

Ten or more counts support this clonotype. The chain uses TRBV18 and TRBJ2-2; D gene uncertain. V was clipped by 3 bases and J by 1 base, with 15 bases between them. This CDR3 is 17 amino acids long. CDR1 KGHSH and CDR2 LQKENI come from the germline V gene. The CDR3 nucleotides are TGTGCCAGCTCACCTACTGGGAATTATGTGAACACCGGGGAGCTGTTTTTT. Translated, it gives CASSPTGNYVNTGELFF. The full variable domain, with the rest looked up from reference TRBV18 and TRBJ2-2, is NAGVMQNPRHLVRRRGQEARLRCSPMKGHSHVYWYRQLPEEGLKFMVYLQKENIIDESGMPKERFSAEFPKEGPSILRIQQVVRGDSAAYFCASSPTGNYVNTGELFFGEGSRLTVL.

As concerns this clonotype: This may stem from a read error, because a much larger clone lies one nucleotide away. The chain employs TRBV6-5 and TRBJ2-3, with 7 bases lining up with TRBD2. CDR3 length: 16 residues. V gave up 0 bases and J gave up 5 bases; unmatched junction bases: 8. Germline lookup yields CDR1 MNHEY and CDR2 SVGAGI. The CDR3, as DNA: TGTGCCAGCAGTTACTCGATGACGGGAGGTGGAGATACGCAGTATTTT. Protein: CASSYSMTGGGDTQYF.